The 29 T cell receptor beta chains in this list originate from one sample, sequenced in a study of cytomegalovirus exposure and HLA in healthy donors. Generated by immunoSEQ multiplex PCR, the TCRdb table keeps only in-frame clones and is missing some. Among more than 200,000 clones, 80% to 95% were seen once, and the ten largest hold approximately 3%. The sample comprised PBMCs. The receptors stem from a woman aged 25 to 39 in good health and CMV-seronegative.

V and J are TRBV11-3 and TRBJ2-7; no firm D call. CDR1 is SGHNT, CDR2 YENEEA, per germline. The CDR3 covers 13 residues. Trimming removed 5 bases from V and 2 bases from J, with 10 bases in between. CDR3 protein: CASSVTAPYEQYF. The CDR3 DNA reads as TGTGCCAGCAGCGTTACGGCCCCCTACGAGCAGTACTTC.

This sequence joins TRBV19 and TRBJ1-2; 7 bases fit TRBD1. Looked up from germline, CDR1 is LNHDA and CDR2 is SQIVND (reference sequence). This CDR3 spans 13 amino acids. V shed 5 bases and J 8 bases; nucleotides not matched to a gene: 8. DNA for the CDR3: TGTGCCAGTAGTGCAGGACAGGCGAACGGCTACACCTTC. As protein: CASSAGQANGYTF. Combining the CDR3 with reference TRBV19 and TRBJ1-2 gives the whole variable domain DGGITQSPKYLFRKEGQNVTLSCEQNLNHDAMYWYRQDPGQGLRLIYYSQIVNDFQKGDIAEGYSVSREKKESFPLTVTSAQKNPTAFYLCASSAGQANGYTFGSGTRLTVV.

This chain links TRBV4-2 with TRBJ2-5, with D perhaps TRBD1 (5 bases). V lost 1 base and J lost 2, with 14 bases in between. CDR3 length equals 16 residues. The V gene's germline CDR1 is LGHNA and CDR2 YNFKEQ. CDR3 sequence: CASSQGFRDEQETQYF. DNA for the CDR3: TGTGCCAGCAGCCAAGGTTTCAGGGATGAACAAGAGACCCAGTACTTC.

The chain carries TRBV10-3 and TRBJ2-7; TRBD1 matches 7 bases. The ends lost 3 bases at V and 4 bases at J; junction bases unmatched: 15. This CDR3 spans 17 amino acids. CDR1 is ENHRY, CDR2 SYGVKD, per germline. The CDR3 DNA reads TGTGCCATCAGTGAAGTCAGGGGGTTAGGGGCCCGTTACGAGCAGTACTTC. It is translated as CAISEVRGLGARYEQYF.

The V gene is TRBV7-9, the J gene TRBJ1-2; 9 bases line up with TRBD1. The CDR3 covers 13 residues. The junction had 4 bases not matched to a gene; V was cut back by 4 bases and J by 7 bases. CDR1 is SEHNR and CDR2 is FQNEAQ in the germline V gene (reference sequence). The CDR3 bases are TGTGCCAGCAGCTGGACAGGGGATCGTGGCTACACCTTC. Amino acids: CASSWTGDRGYTF.

This chain joins TRBV9 and TRBJ2-7; no reliable D call. V gave up 4 bases and J gave up 1 base, with 9 bases separating them. Germline V gene data show CDR1 as SGDLS and CDR2 as YYNGEE. This CDR3 contains 13 residues. Here the CDR3 reads CASSFLPSYEQYF. The DNA of the CDR3 is TGTGCCAGCAGCTTTCTACCGTCCTACGAGCAGTACTTC. Supplemented by reference TRBV9 and TRBJ2-7, the full variable domain reads DSGVTQTPKHLITATGQRVTLRCSPRSGDLSVYWYQQSLDQGLQFLIQYYNGEERAKGNILERFSAQQFPDLHSELNLSSLELGDSALYFCASSFLPSYEQYFGPGTRLTVT.

The chain combines TRBV9 with TRBJ2-2; 10 nucleotides line up with TRBD2. Germline V gene data show CDR1 as SGDLS and CDR2 as YYNGEE. The CDR3 has 18 residues. V shed 3 bases, J shed 4 bases, and the junction held 12 bases outside the gene matches. The CDR3 protein is CASSGALQREGPTGELFF. The CDR3 coding sequence is TGTGCCAGCAGCGGAGCCTTACAGCGGGAGGGCCCCACCGGGGAGCTGTTTTTT. Filled out from reference TRBV9 and TRBJ2-2, the complete variable domain reads DSGVTQTPKHLITATGQRVTLRCSPRSGDLSVYWYQQSLDQGLQFLIQYYNGEERAKGNILERFSAQQFPDLHSELNLSSLELGDSALYFCASSGALQREGPTGELFFGEGSRLTVL.

Here the CDR3 reads CASSRGLFSYEQYF. Written as DNA, the CDR3 is TGTGCCAGCAGCCGGGGGCTATTCTCCTACGAGCAGTACTTC. This rearrangement joins TRBV4-2 to TRBJ2-7, with a possible D match to TRBD1 (6 bases). Germline assignment: CDR1 LGHNA and CDR2 YNFKEQ. The V end lost 4 bases, the J end lost 0 bases, and 10 bases lay between the germline ends. The CDR3 is made up of 14 amino acids.

CDR3 in amino acids: CASSYSPHANTGELFF. The CDR3 nucleotides are TGTGCCAGCAGTTACTCTCCACATGCGAACACCGGGGAGCTGTTTTTT. The J gene is TRBJ2-2, the V gene TRBV6-5; no clear D. The germline gives CDR1 MNHEY, CDR2 SVGAGI. The CDR3 is 16 amino acids. V lost 0 bases to trimming and J lost 0 bases, with 8 bases between them.

V gene TRBV19 combines with J gene TRBJ1-2; possibly TRBD1 for D (5 bases). There are 12 residues in the CDR3. The V and J ends lost 4 bases and 5 bases respectively, with 8 bases between them. Per the germline V gene, CDR1 is LNHDA and CDR2 is SQIVND (reference sequence). The CDR3 sequence: CASSRGLYGYTF. CDR3 sequence (DNA): TGTGCCAGTAGTAGGGGCCTATATGGCTACACCTTC.

The genes are TRBV5-6 and TRBJ2-7; 8 bases are a match to TRBD1. CDR3 size: 15 residues. The germline CDR1 and CDR2 sequences are SGHDT and YYEEEE. V lost 0 bases to trimming and J lost 5 bases; unmatched junction nucleotides: 7. CDR3 nucleotide sequence: TGTGCCAGCAGCTTGGGCGACAGGGGTGTAAACGAGCAGTACTTC. Translated, it gives CASSLGDRGVNEQYF.

The chain recombines TRBV28 with TRBJ2-1; TRBD1 aligns across 9 bases. The junction had 6 bases not matched to a gene; V was cut back by 1 base and J by 8 bases. CDR1 and CDR2 from the germline V gene are MDHEN and SYDVKM. The CDR3 covers 15 residues. The CDR3 loop reads CASSLSGQGTDEQFF. CDR3 sequence (DNA): TGTGCCAGCAGTTTATCGGGACAGGGAACCGATGAGCAGTTCTTC.

This rearrangement joins TRBV2 to TRBJ2-7; TRBD2 matches at 7 bases. The CDR3 loop spans 12 amino acids. The germline gives CDR1 SNHLY, CDR2 FYNNEI. The V gene end was trimmed by 8 bases and the J gene end by 4 bases; junction bases not matched to a gene: 5. CDR3 region: CASSLAEYEQYF. The DNA of the CDR3 is TGTGCCAGCTCCCTAGCGGAGTACGAGCAGTACTTC.

Many counts were recorded for this clone. The chain has TRBV30 and TRBJ1-5; possible D gene TRBD1, 6 bases. The ends were cut back, 4 bases at V and 3 bases at J, with 10 bases in the middle. CDR3 size: 13 residues. CDR1 GTSNPN and CDR2 SVGIG come from the germline V gene (reference sequence). The CDR3 is CAWTHRANQPQHF. The CDR3 DNA reads TGTGCCTGGACTCACAGGGCCAATCAGCCCCAGCATTTT.

This chain links TRBV2 with TRBJ2-2; D assignment may be TRBD1 or TRBD2 (5 bases each). This CDR3 comprises 14 residues. Germline V lookup: CDR1 SNHLY, CDR2 FYNNEI. Trimming shortened V by 11 bases and J by 5 bases, and 18 bases separated the two germline ends. Here the CDR3 DNA reads TGTGCCGGGACGCCGGGCCGCAAGACCGGGGAGCTGTTTTTT. This encodes CAGTPGRKTGELFF.

The chain links TRBV9 to TRBJ2-2; D not certain. Trimming removed 0 bases at V and 1 base at J, with 13 bases between. This CDR3 region has 17 residues. Per the germline V gene, CDR1 is SGDLS and CDR2 is YYNGEE. Here the CDR3 reads CASSVVSGDLNTGELFF. DNA of the CDR3: TGTGCCAGCAGCGTAGTATCAGGAGACCTGAACACCGGGGAGCTGTTTTTT.

This chain connects TRBV10-3 to TRBJ2-1, with 10 positions matching TRBD2. The trim removed 7 bases at V and 4 bases at J, leaving 4 bases unmatched. The V gene's germline CDR1 is ENHRY and CDR2 SYGVKD. The CDR3 has 14 amino acids. The CDR3 DNA sequence: TGTGCCATCAAAGCGACTAGCGGGTACAATGAGCAGTTCTTC. This encodes CAIKATSGYNEQFF.

The V gene is TRBV2, the J gene TRBJ1-1; D not resolved. The CDR3 covers 16 residues. Trimming left V 2 bases short and J 1 base short, with 14 bases between. Germline CDR1 reads SNHLY; CDR2 reads FYNNEI. CDR3 residues: CASSEPRRAANTEAFF. The DNA of the CDR3 is TGTGCCAGCAGTGAACCCCGTAGGGCGGCGAACACTGAAGCTTTCTTT.

The chain has TRBV5-1 and TRBJ1-2, with 9 bases identical to TRBD1. The J segment lost 4 bases and the V segment lost 0 bases, leaving 13 bases of the junction unmatched. The CDR3 consists of 18 residues. Germline CDR1 SGHRS, CDR2 YFSETQ. In DNA, the CDR3 is TGCGCCAGCAGCTTGGCCTGGACAGGGGCAGGCTTCGCCTATGGCTACACCTTC. Its translation is CASSLAWTGAGFAYGYTF.

The chain combines TRBV6-6 with TRBJ2-7; D unresolved. Germline V gene data show CDR1 as MNHNY and CDR2 as SVGAGI (reference sequence). V lost 2 bases and J 1 base, leaving 15 bases between the germline ends. CDR3 length equals 16 residues. CDR3 sequence reads: CASSYEVPLGSYEQYF. In DNA form, the CDR3 reads TGTGCCAGCAGTTACGAGGTGCCCCTAGGTTCCTACGAGCAGTACTTC.

The CDR3 DNA reads TGTGCCAGCAGCTTAGCTCAAGCGGGTGACACCATATATTTT. Its translation: CASSLAQAGDTIYF. The chain combines TRBV7-6 with TRBJ1-3, with unresolved D. The V gene's germline CDR1 is SGHVS and CDR2 FNYEAQ. This CDR3 region has 14 residues. V dropped 0 bases and J dropped 8 bases, with 11 bases sitting between them.

With respect to this clone: Relative to the germline gene, one junction end is altered; a read error may explain this. This chain uses TRBV7-2 with TRBJ2-7; D possibly corresponds to TRBD2 (6 bases). CDR1 SGHTA and CDR2 FQGNSA come from the germline V gene. The CDR3 has 14 amino acids. The CDR3 DNA reads TGTGCCAGCAGCCAGACGCGGGACTCGGCTCTCAGAGACTTC. This translates into CASSQTRDSALRDF.

The chain links TRBV2 to TRBJ2-5; TRBD1 or TRBD2 may be the D gene (6 bases each). The CDR3 has 16 residues. Germline assignment: CDR1 SNHLY and CDR2 FYNNEI. V dropped 7 bases and J dropped 2 bases, with 20 bases sitting between them. CDR3 residues: CASIQLARGTQETQYF. The CDR3 DNA follows: TGTGCCAGCATCCAGCTAGCTCGCGGGACACAAGAGACCCAGTACTTC. The full variable domain, with the rest looked up from reference TRBV2 and TRBJ2-5, is EPEVTQTPSHQVTQMGQEVILRCVPISNHLYFYWYRQILGQKVEFLVSFYNNEISEKSEIFDDQFSVERPDGSNFTLKIRSTKLEDSAMYFCASIQLARGTQETQYFGPGTRLLVL.

The rearrangement uses TRBV13 and TRBJ2-5, with TRBD1 identical over 8 bases. V was pared by 5 bases and J by 2 bases, with 4 bases of the junction left unmatched. CDR3 length: 14 amino acids. In germline, CDR1 is PRHDT, CDR2 FYEKMQ (reference sequence). Here the CDR3 reads CASSPGTGQETQYF. The CDR3 DNA reads as TGTGCCAGCAGCCCCGGGACAGGACAAGAGACCCAGTACTTC.

This chain connects TRBV7-3 to TRBJ2-3; D unclear. The CDR3 is 14 amino acids. Per germline, CDR1 SGHTA and CDR2 FQGTGA. V lost 1 base and J 2 bases, leaving 7 bases between the germline ends. CDR3 sequence: CASSLIGYTDTQYF. The CDR3 DNA reads as TGTGCCAGCAGCTTAATCGGTTACACAGATACGCAGTATTTT.

The sample holds one count of this clone. The V and J genes are TRBV27 and TRBJ2-1, with 7 positions matching TRBD1. Germline V lookup: CDR1 MNHEY, CDR2 SMNVEV (reference sequence). The CDR3 runs to 15 residues. V shed 2 bases and J 8 bases; nucleotides not matched to a gene: 9. CDR3 sequence: CASSLRQGIVDEQFF. CDR3 sequence (DNA): TGTGCCAGCAGTTTAAGACAGGGCATAGTTGATGAGCAGTTCTTC.

The rearrangement uses TRBV29-1 and TRBJ2-7; D may match TRBD1 or TRBD2 (5 bases each). V was trimmed by 7 bases and J by 5 bases, leaving 21 bases between them. Germline CDR1 reads SQVTM; CDR2 reads ANQGSEA. The CDR3 has 14 residues. The CDR3 is CSGSWGLVGDEQYF. CDR3 nucleotides: TGCAGCGGCTCTTGGGGCCTAGTCGGGGACGAGCAGTACTTC.

This chain connects TRBV2 to TRBJ2-2; D is undetermined. Germline CDR1 reads SNHLY; CDR2 reads FYNNEI. CDR3 length equals 13 residues. Trimming shortened V by 5 bases and J by 2 bases, and 6 bases separated the two germline ends. The CDR3 region has the DNA TGTGCCAGCAGTCGGTCTAACACCGGGGAGCTGTTTTTT. It encodes CASSRSNTGELFF.

This clone was picked up a small number of times. The gene calls are TRBV7-2 and TRBJ2-1; 8 nucleotides line up with TRBD1. The CDR3 spans 16 residues. Germline assignment: CDR1 SGHTA and CDR2 FQGNSA. Germline trimming cut 1 base from V and 5 bases from J; bases unmatched to any gene: 7. The DNA for the CDR3 is TGTGCCAGCAGCTTAGGACAGGGGAGGACAAACAATGAGCAGTTCTTC. As protein: CASSLGQGRTNNEQFF.